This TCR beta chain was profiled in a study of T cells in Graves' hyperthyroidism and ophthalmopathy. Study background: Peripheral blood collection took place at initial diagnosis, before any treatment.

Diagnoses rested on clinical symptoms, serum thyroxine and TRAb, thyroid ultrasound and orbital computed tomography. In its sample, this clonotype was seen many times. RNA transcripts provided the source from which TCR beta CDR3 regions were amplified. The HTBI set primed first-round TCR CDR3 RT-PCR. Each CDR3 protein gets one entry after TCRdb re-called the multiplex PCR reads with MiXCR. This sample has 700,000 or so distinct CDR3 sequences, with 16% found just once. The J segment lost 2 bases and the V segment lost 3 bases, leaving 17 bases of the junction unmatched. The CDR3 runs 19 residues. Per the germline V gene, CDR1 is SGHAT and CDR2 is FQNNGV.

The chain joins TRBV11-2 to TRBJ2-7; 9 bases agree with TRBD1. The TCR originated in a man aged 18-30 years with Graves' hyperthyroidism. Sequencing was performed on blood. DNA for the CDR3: TGTGCCAGCAGCTTCCTCGATTCCTACGGGACAGGGTTGGCCTACGAGCAGTACTTC. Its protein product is CASSFLDSYGTGLAYEQYF.